The 17 T cell receptor beta chains in this list originate from one sample, sequenced in a study of T cell responses to AZD1222 COVID-19 vaccine. Measured with immunoSEQ multiplex PCR; TCRdb has only the in-frame clones, and not every one. The sample shows 70,000 to 95,000 clones, approximately 89% of them seen only once. Sequenced here: peripheral blood, sampled on day 0 of MenACWY control vaccination. The receptor source for this set is an adult in good health.

This chain links TRBV4-1 with TRBJ1-3; D gene uncertain. The germline V and J ends were trimmed by 0 bases and 0 bases, with 9 bases remaining between them. CDR1 is MGHRA, CDR2 YSYEKL, per germline. The CDR3 covers 16 residues. The DNA of the CDR3 is TGCGCCAGCAGCCAAGAAGTCCAGAGCTCTGGAAACACCATATATTTT. It encodes CASSQEVQSSGNTIYF.

The V and J genes are TRBV28 and TRBJ1-6, with 7 bases fitting TRBD1. This CDR3 region has 14 residues. Germline lookup yields CDR1 MDHEN and CDR2 SYDVKM. Trimming removed 3 bases from V and 10 bases from J; junction bases left unmatched: 6. In nucleotides, the CDR3 is TGTGCCAGCAGTTTTAGACAGGGTTGGTCACCCCTCCACTTT. It specifies CASSFRQGWSPLHF.

This sequence joins TRBV19 and TRBJ2-6, with D possibly matching TRBD1 (6 bases). There are 16 residues in the CDR3. Germline V gene data show CDR1 as LNHDA and CDR2 as SQIVND (reference sequence). The V end lost 7 bases, the J end lost 0 bases, and 13 bases lay between the germline ends. This CDR3 is CASKTGQFSGANVLTF. CDR3 DNA sequence: TGTGCCAGTAAAACAGGACAGTTCTCTGGGGCCAACGTCCTGACTTTC.

The chain is built from TRBV18 and TRBJ1-6; D is unclear. CDR3 size: 14 residues. The V gene's germline CDR1 is KGHSH and CDR2 LQKENI. V lost 3 bases, J lost 9 bases, and 12 bases lay in between. CDR3 in DNA: TGTGCCAGCTCACCCCGCGGGTGGAGTTCACCCCTCCACTTT. It translates to CASSPRGWSSPLHF.

This clone was detected once. The rearrangement links TRBV6-5 to TRBJ2-7; no firm D call. The V end lost 3 bases, the J end lost 0 bases, and 12 bases lay between the germline ends. Germline assignment: CDR1 MNHEY and CDR2 SVGAGI. This CDR3 has 15 amino acids. CDR3 bases: TGTGCCAGCAGTTATCTTTCCGGCCTCTCCTACGAGCAGTACTTC. Amino acids: CASSYLSGLSYEQYF.

J is TRBJ1-5 and V is TRBV6-5, with 8 bases lining up with TRBD1. Germline V CDR1 and CDR2: MNHEY, SVGAGI. V was pared by 4 bases and J by 7 bases, with 3 bases of the junction left unmatched. This CDR3 contains 13 residues. The CDR3 loop is CASSSNRGQPQHF. Written as DNA, the CDR3 is TGTGCCAGCAGTTCAAACAGGGGGCAGCCCCAGCATTTT.

The chain is built from TRBV10-3 and TRBJ1-3; TRBD1 agrees at 8 bases. Germline-derived CDR1 and CDR2 are ENHRY and SYGVKD. The CDR3 is made up of 16 amino acids. With V trimmed by 0 bases and J by 1 base, 2 bases remained unmatched. CDR3 in amino acids: CAISESTGASGNTIYF. The CDR3 nucleotides are TGTGCCATCAGTGAGTCGACAGGGGCATCTGGAAACACCATATATTTT.

The chain combines TRBV10-2 with TRBJ2-5, with 7 positions matching TRBD1. This CDR3 is built from 15 residues. Germline CDR1 reads WSHSY; CDR2 reads SAAADI. V lost 4 bases to trimming and J lost 1 base; unmatched junction nucleotides: 6. DNA of the CDR3: TGCGCCAGCAGTGCGGGACAGACGATCCAAGAGACCCAGTACTTC. Translation: CASSAGQTIQETQYF.

The J gene is TRBJ1-4, the V gene TRBV2, with a weak D call TRBD1 (6 bases). V gave up 0 bases and J gave up 7 bases, with 15 bases separating them. CDR1 and CDR2 from the germline V gene are SNHLY and FYNNEI. CDR3 size: 16 residues. The CDR3 region has the DNA TGTGCCAGCAGTGAAGCAAGAGGGGGGGAGGCTGAAAAACTGTTTTTT. Translating gives CASSEARGGEAEKLFF.

The V call is TRBV10-1, the J call TRBJ1-1; D ambiguous. Germline values: CDR1 WNHNN, CDR2 SYGVQD (reference sequence). V lost 2 bases and J 5 bases, leaving 6 bases between the germline ends. There are 12 residues in the CDR3. Written as DNA, the CDR3 is TGCGCCAGCAGTGAGGTGGGGACTGAAGCTTTCTTT. It yields the protein CASSEVGTEAFF.

The rearrangement links TRBV18 to TRBJ1-1; 7 bases match TRBD1. This CDR3 comprises 12 residues. Germline CDR1 and CDR2: KGHSH and LQKENI. V lost 5 bases, J lost 8 bases, and 5 bases stayed unmatched. The CDR3 here is CASSSSDREAFF. The CDR3 DNA reads TGTGCCAGCTCAAGTTCGGACAGGGAAGCTTTCTTT.

This clone has only a few counts. The rearrangement links TRBV3-1 (or the pseudogene TRBV3-2) to TRBJ1-2; TRBD1 matches 7 bases. CDR3 length: 13 residues. Germline V gene lookup returns CDR1 LGHDT and CDR2 YNNKEL (reference sequence). V was clipped by 1 base and J by 4 bases; unmatched bases: 0. Here the CDR3 DNA reads TGTGCCAGCAGCCAAGGGGACAGCTATGGCTACACCTTC. Protein: CASSQGDSYGYTF.

The chain carries TRBV5-4 and TRBJ2-5, with 8 bases lining up with TRBD2. V was clipped by 5 bases and J by 5 bases; unmatched bases: 5. Per germline, CDR1 SGHNT and CDR2 YYREEE (reference sequence). The CDR3 sequence is 13 residues long. CDR3 region: CASSGGGWETQYF. The DNA for the CDR3 is TGTGCCAGCAGTGGCGGGGGGTGGGAGACCCAGTACTTC.

The genes are TRBV5-6 and TRBJ1-2; D remains unclear. V was trimmed by 0 bases and J by 2 bases, leaving 11 bases between them. CDR3 length: 15 residues. Germline V gives CDR1 SGHDT, CDR2 YYEEEE. The CDR3 spells CASSLDFTGNYGYTF. Here the CDR3 DNA reads TGTGCCAGCAGCTTGGATTTTACGGGGAACTATGGCTACACCTTC.

The V and J genes are TRBV11-1 and TRBJ1-1; D is uncertain. The germline gives CDR1 SGHAT, CDR2 FQDESV (reference sequence). V was pared by 6 bases and J by 0 bases, with 5 bases between. The CDR3 is 12 amino acids. For the CDR3, the DNA is TGTGCCAGCAGGATGCTGAACACTGAAGCTTTCTTT. It yields the protein CASRMLNTEAFF.

The rearrangement joins TRBV28 to TRBJ2-7; 7 nucleotides align to TRBD1. The CDR3 has 15 amino acids. CDR1 MDHEN and CDR2 SYDVKM come from the germline V gene. V shed 6 bases, J shed 0 bases, and the junction held 8 bases outside the gene matches. Here the CDR3 reads CASSESGQPSYEQYF. The CDR3 nucleotides read TGTGCCAGCAGCGAATCGGGACAGCCCTCCTACGAGCAGTACTTC.

This clone was observed once. The chain joins TRBV5-6 to TRBJ2-5; D is unclear. Trimming left V 1 base short and J 1 base short, with 5 bases between. Germline CDR1 SGHDT, CDR2 YYEEEE. This CDR3 is 13 amino acids long. The CDR3 loop reads CASSLLVQETQYF. CDR3 in DNA: TGTGCCAGCAGCTTGTTAGTCCAAGAGACCCAGTACTTC. Looking up the rest from reference TRBV5-6 and TRBJ2-5 gives the full variable domain: DAGVTQSPTHLIKTRGQQVTLRCSPKSGHDTVSWYQQALGQGPQFIFQYYEEEERQRGNFPDRFSGHQFPNYSSELNVNALLLGDSALYLCASSLLVQETQYFGPGTRLLVL.